This passage covers 4 T cell receptor beta chains from one sample sequenced in a study of T cells in Graves' hyperthyroidism and ophthalmopathy. RNA transcripts gave rise to amplified TCR beta CDR3 regions. First-round RT-PCR targeting the TCR CDR3 was performed with the HTBI primer set. TCRdb re-analysed the multiplex PCR reads in MiXCR, keeping a single row per CDR3 protein. The sample contains about 500,000 distinct CDR3 sequences, approximately 17% of which appear only once. Sequenced: blood. The receptors here all came from a woman in her late teens or twenties with Graves' ophthalmopathy.

This clonotype was seen repeatedly, ten times or more. This chain uses TRBV28 with TRBJ2-7; D is possibly TRBD1 (6 bases). The V gene's germline CDR1 is MDHEN and CDR2 SYDVKM. V was pared by 9 bases and J by 1 base, with 13 bases between. CDR3 length equals 13 residues. This chain's CDR3 is CASYPTGSYEQYF. CDR3 nucleotide sequence: TGTGCCAGTTACCCGACAGGTTCCTACGAGCAGTACTTC. Full variable domain (outside the CDR3, taken from reference TRBV28 and TRBJ2-7): DVKVTQSSRYLVKRTGEKVFLECVQDMDHENMFWYRQDPGLGLRLIYFSYDVKMKEKGDIPEGYSVSREKKERFSLILESASTNQTSMYLCASYPTGSYEQYFGPGTRLTVT.

This clonotype was recorded at least ten times. The J gene is TRBJ2-7, the V gene TRBV3-1; no clear D gene. Germline CDR1 is LGHDT and CDR2 is YNNKEL (reference sequence). V dropped 2 bases and J dropped 1 base, with 6 bases sitting between them. This CDR3 is 13 amino acids long. CDR3 nucleotide sequence: TGTGCCAGCAGCCAAACCCCATCCTACGAGCAGTACTTC. Translation: CASSQTPSYEQYF.

The sample holds one count of this clonotype. The chain has TRBV15 and TRBJ2-6; 7 bases match TRBD1. The germline V gene has CDR1 LNHNV and CDR2 YYDKDF (reference sequence). Trimming at V came to 1 base and at J to 1 base, leaving 7 bases not matched to a gene. The CDR3 has 18 amino acids. The CDR3 loop is CATSRGDSGPSGANVLTF. CDR3 DNA sequence: TGTGCCACCAGCAGAGGGGACAGCGGACCATCTGGGGCCAACGTCCTGACTTTC.

The chain has TRBV4-1 and TRBJ2-1; D unclear. From germline, CDR1 is MGHRA and CDR2 YSYEKL. V was cut by 3 bases and J by 8 bases, with 11 bases left in between. This CDR3 contains 13 residues. The CDR3 loop is CASSQDPGDEQFF. CDR3 DNA: TGCGCCAGCAGCCAGGATCCGGGTGATGAGCAGTTCTTC.